This T cell receptor (beta chain) originates from a study of shared clonotypes between healthy human individuals. Findings and caveats of the study: An anticipated effect of sequencing depth on clonotype sharing among donors was recognized.

Naive CD8 isolation took CD45RO-negative cells positively selected for CCR7 and excluded terminally differentiated effector memory CD45RA+ cells. Concerning this clone: The antigen is undetermined.

Trimming cost V 0 bases and J 2 bases; bases outside gene matches: 2. The germline gives CDR1 SGHRS, CDR2 YFSETQ. CDR3 length: 14 residues. The deep-level immunoSEQ assay was used. Method: immunoSEQ multiplex PCR; TCRdb's copy keeps in-frame clones and lacks some. The sample lists roughly 2.1 million clones; 85% to 95% were seen once. Material for sequencing was naive CD8+ T cells from PBMCs. The sequence was obtained from a man between 18 and 29 years old in good health. Some clones in this sample may be carry-over from other donors' samples. The genes are TRBV5-1 and TRBJ2-7; 7 bases fit TRBD2. DNA for the CDR3: TGCGCCAGCAGCTTGGAGCGGGGCACCTACGAGCAGTACTTC. It codes for CASSLERGTYEQYF.